Below are 5 T cell receptor beta chains sequenced from a single sample in a study of T cells in localized non-small cell lung cancer. Method: immunoSEQ multiplex PCR; TCRdb's copy keeps in-frame clones and lacks some. The table shows under 2,500 clones, with more than 20% occurring only once. The input for sequencing was lung tumor tissue, taken before any cancer treatment. The receptor source for this set is a woman aged 35 to 69 with stage II squamous cell lung carcinoma.

This rearrangement joins TRBV5-1 to TRBJ2-5; D is perhaps TRBD2 (7 bases). V was pared by 1 base and J by 1 base, with 11 bases between. The CDR3 covers 15 residues. Germline CDR1 is SGHRS and CDR2 is YFSETQ. In DNA form, the CDR3 reads TGCGCCAGCAGCTTGCGGGGGGCTCTCCAAGAGACCCAGTACTTC. It translates to CASSLRGALQETQYF.

The genes are TRBV11-3 and TRBJ2-7; D remains unclear. Germline V CDR1 and CDR2: SGHNT, YENEEA. This CDR3 comprises 16 residues. V lost 3 bases, J lost 0 bases, and 15 bases lay in between. CDR3 in amino acids: CASSLLSGRSSYEQYF. CDR3 nucleotides: TGTGCCAGCAGCTTGCTCTCGGGCAGGAGCTCCTACGAGCAGTACTTC.

The chain carries TRBV6-8 and TRBJ2-1, with D maybe TRBD2 (7 bases). There are 14 residues in the CDR3. Germline-derived CDR1 and CDR2 are MNHGY and SAAAGT. Trimming pared 7 bases from V and 5 bases from J, leaving 15 bases between. For the CDR3, the DNA is TGTGCCAGCACCATAGGGGGGGGCGACAATGAGCAGTTCTTC. The encoded protein is CASTIGGGDNEQFF.

There are a few counts of this clone. The CDR3 DNA follows: TGCAGCGTTCGGCGGGTGAACACTGAAGCTTTCTTT. Residues: CSVRRVNTEAFF. This chain links TRBV29-1 with TRBJ1-1; D gene ambiguous. There are 12 residues in the CDR3. Trimming shortened V by 5 bases and J by 0 bases, and 7 bases separated the two germline ends. Germline values: CDR1 SQVTM, CDR2 ANQGSEA.

The CDR3 nucleotides read TGTGCCAGCAGTGGGGGACTAGCGGAAAAATACTACAATGAGCAGTTCTTC. Protein: CASSGGLAEKYYNEQFF. This chain links TRBV28 with TRBJ2-1, with TRBD2 identical over 11 bases. V shed 5 bases, J shed 3 bases, and the junction held 9 bases outside the gene matches. Per germline, CDR1 MDHEN and CDR2 SYDVKM. This CDR3 is built from 17 residues.